Presented here are 14 T cell receptor beta chains from one specimen sequenced in a study of blood T cell repertoires in COVID-19. The assay was immunoSEQ multiplex PCR, and TCRdb's table has in-frame clones only and misses some. Here the sample spans fewer than 250,000 clones, approximately 83% being singletons. The specimen sequenced was PBMCs or T cells enriched from blood (not recorded which). All receptors derive from a middle-aged woman with acute COVID-19.

This chain links TRBV2 with TRBJ1-5, with TRBD1 identical over 12 bases. This CDR3 is 14 amino acids long. Germline values: CDR1 SNHLY, CDR2 FYNNEI. V trimming: 8 bases; J trimming: 6 bases; junction bases outside the gene matches: 5. The CDR3 region is CASEGQGASQPQHF. The CDR3 bases are TGTGCCAGCGAGGGACAGGGGGCGAGTCAGCCCCAGCATTTT.

J is TRBJ1-5 and V is TRBV12-3 or TRBV12-4; D is perhaps TRBD1 (5 bases). V lost 3 bases, J lost 9 bases, and 12 bases lay in between. The CDR3 is 13 amino acids. This CDR3 is CASSFRTTRPQHF. The CDR3 region has the DNA TGTGCCAGCAGTTTCAGGACAACGAGGCCCCAGCATTTT.

V is TRBV6-5 and J is TRBJ2-7, with TRBD1 as a possible D gene (6 bases). Germline V gene sequence: CDR1 MNHEY, CDR2 SVGAGI. With 2 bases removed from V and 7 bases from J, the gap between germline ends came to 6 bases. The length of the CDR3 is 11 residues. The CDR3 is CASSYGQEQYF. CDR3 sequence (DNA): TGTGCCAGCAGTTACGGACAGGAGCAGTACTTC.

The table lists this clone with a count of one. The gene calls are TRBV29-1 and TRBJ1-1; D not certain. CDR1 is SQVTM and CDR2 is ANQGSEA in the germline V gene. The CDR3 runs to 13 residues. V was pared by 4 bases and J by 0 bases, with 9 bases between. CDR3 in amino acids: CSVAGVMNTEAFF. Written as DNA, the CDR3 is TGCAGCGTTGCCGGGGTGATGAACACTGAAGCTTTCTTT.

This clone showed up just a few times. The chain uses TRBV7-2 and TRBJ2-1; tentative D call: TRBD1 (6 bases). In germline, CDR1 is SGHTA, CDR2 FQGNSA. Trimming removed 1 base from V and 4 bases from J, with 8 bases in between. The CDR3 consists of 14 residues. The CDR3 here is CASSLGGQYNEQFF. As DNA, the CDR3 is TGTGCCAGCAGCTTAGGGGGACAATACAATGAGCAGTTCTTC.

The chain links TRBV29-1 to TRBJ1-1; no clear D. Trimming pared 1 base from V and 0 bases from J, leaving 6 bases between. Germline loops: CDR1 SQVTM, CDR2 ANQGSEA. The CDR3 is made up of 13 amino acids. For the CDR3, the DNA is TGCAGCGTTGAAGGCGTTTTGAACACTGAAGCTTTCTTT. Protein product: CSVEGVLNTEAFF.

The chain uses TRBV19 and TRBJ2-1; D possibly corresponds to TRBD2 (6 bases). Trimming pared 3 bases from V and 7 bases from J, leaving 16 bases between. CDR3 length equals 15 residues. Germline V CDR1 and CDR2: LNHDA, SQIVND (reference sequence). The CDR3: CASSIAGGNWNEQFF. The CDR3 DNA reads as TGTGCCAGTAGTATCGCCGGGGGTAATTGGAATGAGCAGTTCTTC.

V is TRBV28 and J is TRBJ1-2; possibly TRBD1 for D (6 bases). Germline V gene lookup returns CDR1 MDHEN and CDR2 SYDVKM. The CDR3 length is 17 residues. V was pared by 10 bases and J by 1 base, with 25 bases between. Here the CDR3 DNA reads TGTGCCACCGGCCCTCAGGGGCGGAAGACTAATAACTATGGCTACACCTTC. As protein: CATGPQGRKTNNYGYTF.

This clone has just a few counts. V and J are TRBV18 and TRBJ1-1; perhaps TRBD1 as D (6 bases). This CDR3 contains 15 residues. V was trimmed by 1 base and J by 4 bases, leaving 13 bases between them. CDR1 and CDR2 from the germline V gene are KGHSH and LQKENI. CDR3 sequence: CASSPLRQERTEAFF. The CDR3 region has the DNA TGTGCCAGCTCACCACTCAGACAGGAGCGCACTGAAGCTTTCTTT.

This chain uses TRBV4-1 with TRBJ1-5; D gene ambiguous. Germline lookup yields CDR1 MGHRA and CDR2 YSYEKL. Trimming removed 1 base from V and 2 bases from J, with 12 bases in between. The CDR3 extends over 16 amino acids. The CDR3 nucleotides read TGCGCCAGCAGCCAAGGCCGGGGTTGGGGCAATCAGCCCCAGCATTTT. Amino acid sequence: CASSQGRGWGNQPQHF.

The chain recombines TRBV28 with TRBJ1-2; the match to TRBD1 covers 7 bases. The CDR3 spans 15 residues. The germline CDR1 and CDR2 sequences are MDHEN and SYDVKM. The V segment lost 5 bases and the J segment 7 bases; nucleotides outside the gene matches: 13. As DNA, the CDR3 is TGTGCCAGCAGTGACGCCGGGACAGTGGGTCGTGGCTACACCTTC. Its protein product is CASSDAGTVGRGYTF.

The rearrangement joins TRBV5-5 to TRBJ2-7; TRBD1 matches 10 bases. The V and J ends lost 1 base and 2 bases, in that order; junction bases with no gene match: 3. The germline gives CDR1 SGHKS, CDR2 YYEKEE (reference sequence). This CDR3 comprises 15 residues. Here the CDR3 DNA reads TGTGCCAGCAGCTTGTTGGGACAGGGGACCTACGAGCAGTACTTC. Translating it yields CASSLLGQGTYEQYF.

The chain links TRBV28 to TRBJ1-2, with D perhaps TRBD1 (5 bases). The CDR3 is 12 residues long. The ends were cut back, 8 bases at V and 2 bases at J, with 9 bases in the middle. Germline V gene lookup returns CDR1 MDHEN and CDR2 SYDVKM. CDR3 in DNA: TGTGCCAGCCACGACAGAAACTATGGCTACACCTTC. Its translation is CASHDRNYGYTF.

The rearrangement joins TRBV5-1 to TRBJ1-1, with D unclear. This CDR3 has 13 residues. The germline CDR1 and CDR2 sequences are SGHRS and YFSETQ. Trimming took off 0 bases at V and 0 bases at J, with 3 bases between the two ends. CDR3 coding DNA: TGCGCCAGCAGCTTGGCCTTGAACACTGAAGCTTTCTTT. Its translation is CASSLALNTEAFF. Supplemented by reference TRBV5-1 and TRBJ1-1, the full variable domain reads KAGVTQTPRYLIKTRGQQVTLSCSPISGHRSVSWYQQTPGQGLQFLFEYFSETQRNKGNFPGRFSGRQFSNSRSEMNVSTLELGDSALYLCASSLALNTEAFFGQGTRLTVV.